Presented here are 13 T cell receptor beta chains from one specimen sequenced in a study of blood T cell repertoires in COVID-19. TCRdb's copy holds only in-frame clones and misses some; the assay was immunoSEQ multiplex PCR. The profile covers approximately 340,000 clones, with around 90% appearing a single time and roughly 8.9% taken by the ten largest. Sequenced sample: peripheral blood. The receptors derive from a man younger than 40 with COVID-19, enrolled during active disease.

The V and J genes are TRBV12-3 or TRBV12-4 and TRBJ1-2; possible D gene TRBD1, 6 bases. Trimming cost V 11 bases and J 7 bases, with 14 bases left between them. The CDR3 length is 11 residues. For the CDR3, the DNA is TGTGCCGTAACTCAGGGGTTTGGCTACACCTTC. Its translation is CAVTQGFGYTF.

This clone turned up a few times. As DNA, the CDR3 is TGCGCCAGCAGCCAAGATTATGCTAGAAAGTCCTACAATGAGCAGTTCTTC. It yields the protein CASSQDYARKSYNEQFF. The genes are TRBV4-3 and TRBJ2-1; D is unresolved. Germline-derived CDR1 and CDR2 are LGHNA and YSLEER. V lost 0 bases to trimming and J lost 1 base, with 13 bases between them. The CDR3 loop spans 17 amino acids.

This chain connects TRBV30 to TRBJ1-2, with D maybe TRBD1 (5 bases). Deletions cut 6 bases from V and 7 bases from J, with 15 bases between. The CDR3 has 12 residues. Per germline, CDR1 GTSNPN and CDR2 SVGIG (reference sequence). CDR3 DNA: TGTGCCTGCCCCCCCCGGGGGGGTGGCTACACCTTC. Translating it yields CACPPRGGGYTF. Using reference TRBV30 and TRBJ1-2 for the parts outside the CDR3, the full variable domain is SQTIHQWPATLVQPVGSPLSLECTVEGTSNPNLYWYRQAAGRGLQLLFYSVGIGQISSEVPQNLSASRPQDRQFILSSKKLLLSDSGFYLCACPPRGGGYTFGSGTRLTVV.

This chain joins TRBV13 and TRBJ2-3; a possible D gene is TRBD2 (5 bases). The germline V gene encodes CDR1 PRHDT and CDR2 FYEKMQ (reference sequence). Trimming removed 4 bases at V and 2 bases at J, with 13 bases between. The CDR3 is 15 residues long. The CDR3 coding sequence is TGTGCCAGCAGCTATTTCAGCGGAGACACAGATACGCAGTATTTT. Translating gives CASSYFSGDTDTQYF. Complete variable domain (other parts from reference TRBV13 and TRBJ2-3): AAGVIQSPRHLIKEKRETATLKCYPIPRHDTVYWYQQGPGQDPQFLISFYEKMQSDKGSIPDRFSAQQFSDYHSELNMSSLELGDSALYFCASSYFSGDTDTQYFGPGTRLTVL.

The count of this clone is one. This chain connects TRBV6-5 to TRBJ2-3; D is unresolved. Looked up from germline, CDR1 is MNHEY and CDR2 is SVGAGI. The V end was cut by 1 base, the J end by 0 bases, with 11 bases between. The CDR3 contains 16 residues. CDR3 sequence reads: CASSYFAGQSTDTQYF. The CDR3 DNA reads TGTGCCAGCAGTTACTTCGCAGGCCAAAGCACAGATACGCAGTATTTT.

J is TRBJ1-4 and V is TRBV5-6; 7 nucleotides agree with TRBD1. Trimming cost V 4 bases and J 8 bases; bases outside gene matches: 8. CDR1 is SGHDT and CDR2 is YYEEEE in the germline V gene. The length of the CDR3 is 14 residues. The CDR3 coding sequence is TGTGCCAGCAGCCAAGAGGGGGCCCAGGAAAAACTGTTTTTT. As protein: CASSQEGAQEKLFF.

This rearrangement joins TRBV28 to TRBJ1-3, with D perhaps TRBD1 (6 bases). Trimming took off 10 bases at V and 1 base at J, with 14 bases between the two ends. Germline values: CDR1 MDHEN, CDR2 SYDVKM. The CDR3 is made up of 14 amino acids. The DNA of the CDR3 is TGTGCCATTACGAACAGGGCTTCTGGAAACACCATATATTTT. Its protein is CAITNRASGNTIYF.

The rearrangement uses TRBV3-1 (or the pseudogene TRBV3-2) and TRBJ1-5, with a tentative D call TRBD1 (6 bases). CDR3 length: 14 residues. Germline values: CDR1 LGHDT, CDR2 YNNKEL (reference sequence). V was clipped by 1 base and J by 6 bases, with 10 bases between them. The CDR3 nucleotides are TGTGCCAGCAGCCAAGCACAGGGCGGTCAGCCCCAGCATTTT. It is translated as CASSQAQGGQPQHF.

The chain has TRBV21-1 and TRBJ2-3; no DNA check was done on the table's D call, TRBD2. TRBV21-1 is assigned pseudogene status. CDR3 length: 16 residues. The CDR3 here is CASSKVEAGVGYTQYF. Here the CDR3 DNA reads TGTGCCAGCAGCAAAGTAGAAGCGGGAGTTGGGTATACGCAGTATTTT.

Comment on this clone: Other DNA sequences within the sample encode an identical CDR3. This sequence joins TRBV12-3 or TRBV12-4 and TRBJ1-1; the D gene is possibly TRBD1 (5 bases). Trimming pared 6 bases from V and 2 bases from J, leaving 10 bases between. This CDR3 region has 13 residues. The CDR3 coding sequence is TGTGCCAGCAGCCCGGGACTCAACACTGAAGCTTTCTTT. Protein sequence: CASSPGLNTEAFF.

The V gene is TRBV11-2, the J gene TRBJ1-3; possible D gene TRBD1, 5 bases. Germline V gene sequence: CDR1 SGHAT, CDR2 FQNNGV. CDR3 length: 18 residues. The V and J ends lost 5 bases and 4 bases respectively, with 24 bases between them. The CDR3 reads CASSPHRTPTEVGNTIYF. DNA for the CDR3: TGTGCCAGCAGCCCCCATAGAACTCCGACAGAGGTCGGAAACACCATATATTTT.

V is TRBV3-1 (or the pseudogene TRBV3-2) and J is TRBJ2-5; 9 bases map to TRBD1. Losses at the gene ends were 4 bases for V and 4 bases for J; bases not matched to a gene: 4. The germline V gene encodes CDR1 LGHDT and CDR2 YNNKEL (reference sequence). This CDR3 comprises 14 residues. The CDR3 here is CASSPRDRVETQYF. The CDR3 DNA sequence: TGTGCCAGCAGCCCCCGGGACAGGGTAGAGACCCAGTACTTC.

This clone was observed a few times. The V and J genes are TRBV29-1 and TRBJ2-7, with a weak D call TRBD1 (5 bases). The CDR3 runs 12 residues. V lost 5 bases and J 4 bases, leaving 12 bases between the germline ends. The germline gives CDR1 SQVTM, CDR2 ANQGSEA. CDR3 sequence: CSVSGPGYEQYF. The CDR3 DNA reads TGCAGCGTTTCAGGGCCCGGGTACGAGCAGTACTTC.